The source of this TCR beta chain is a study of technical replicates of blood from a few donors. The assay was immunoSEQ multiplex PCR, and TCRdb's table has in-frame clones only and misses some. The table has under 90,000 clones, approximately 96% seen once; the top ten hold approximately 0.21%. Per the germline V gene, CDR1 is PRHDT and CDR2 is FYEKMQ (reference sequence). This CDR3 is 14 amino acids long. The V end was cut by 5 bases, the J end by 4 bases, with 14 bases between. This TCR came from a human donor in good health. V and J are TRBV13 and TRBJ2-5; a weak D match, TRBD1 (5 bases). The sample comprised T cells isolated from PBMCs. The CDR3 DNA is TGTGCCAGCAGCACTGTGCCAGGGCGAGAGACCCAGTACTTC. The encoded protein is CASSTVPGRETQYF.